This T cell receptor beta chain comes out of a study of cytomegalovirus exposure and HLA in healthy donors. Study results and limitations: In an earlier analysis, about 87% or about 30%: the productive usage of most TCR beta V segments.

The CDR3 is made up of 16 amino acids. V was shortened by 3 bases and J by 2 bases, with 16 bases between the two germline ends. From germline, CDR1 is SGHAT and CDR2 FQNNGV. About this clone: Its antigen is unknown.

A multiplex PCR was run with 60 Vbeta primers and 13 Jbeta primers. Profiling relied on immunoSEQ multiplex PCR, and the TCRdb table lists in-frame clones only, not all of them. Here the sample spans about 82,000 clones, over 75% being singletons. V gene TRBV11-2 combines with J gene TRBJ2-5; TRBD2 might be the D (6 bases). Sequenced input: PBMCs. This receptor was taken from a human donor in good health. The CDR3 is CASSFGRRDIQETQYF. The CDR3 DNA reads TGTGCCAGCAGCTTCGGGCGGAGGGATATACAAGAGACCCAGTACTTC.